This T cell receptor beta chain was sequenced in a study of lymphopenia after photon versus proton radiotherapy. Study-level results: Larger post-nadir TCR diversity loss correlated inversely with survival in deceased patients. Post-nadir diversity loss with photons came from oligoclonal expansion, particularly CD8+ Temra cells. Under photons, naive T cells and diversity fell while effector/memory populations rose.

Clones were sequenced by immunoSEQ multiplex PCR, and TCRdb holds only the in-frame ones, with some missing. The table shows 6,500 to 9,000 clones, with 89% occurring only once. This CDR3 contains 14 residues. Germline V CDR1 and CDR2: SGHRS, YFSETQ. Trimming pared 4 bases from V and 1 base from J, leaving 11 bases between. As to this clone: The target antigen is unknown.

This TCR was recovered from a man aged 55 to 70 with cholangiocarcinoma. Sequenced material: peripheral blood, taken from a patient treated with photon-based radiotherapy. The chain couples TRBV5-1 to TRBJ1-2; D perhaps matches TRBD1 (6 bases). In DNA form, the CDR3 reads TGCGCCAGCAGCCCGGACAGAAATAACTATGGCTACACCTTC. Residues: CASSPDRNNYGYTF.